The clone carrying this TCR beta chain was counted at least ten times. What it binds is unknown. Healthy control samples came from blood bank volunteers in Maryland, USA. cDNA was made by 5'RACE with 10-nucleotide random UMIs. TCRdb ran MiXCR on the 5' RACE reads and lists one entry per CDR3 protein. The top ten hold roughly 10% of the sample, which has about 38,000 distinct CDR3 sequences, roughly 5% seen once. This record belongs to a study of neurological immune-mediated disorders. Notes on the study in general: In HTLV-1-associated myelopathy, TCR clonal expansion was greatest, and in multiple sclerosis it was least, below healthy controls.

The CDR3 runs to 14 residues. V lost 5 bases to trimming and J lost 1 base, with 11 bases between them. In germline, CDR1 is SGHAT, CDR2 FQNNGV. This TCR came from a man between 18 and 29 years old in good health. The chain recombines TRBV11-2 with TRBJ1-1; weak D call: TRBD1 (6 bases). Sequencing used CD4+ T cells from blood. The CDR3 loop reads CASSLDSRNTEAFF. In nucleotides, the CDR3 is TGTGCCAGCAGCCTGGACAGCAGGAACACTGAAGCTTTCTTT. The whole variable domain, remainder taken from reference TRBV11-2 and TRBJ1-1, is EAGVAQSPRYKIIEKRQSVAFWCNPISGHATLYWYQQILGQGPKLLIQFQNNGVVDDSQLPKDRFSAERLKGVDSTLKIQPAKLEDSAVYLCASSLDSRNTEAFFGQGTRLTVV.